The clone carrying this T cell receptor (beta chain) was picked up many times. Antigen specificity is unknown. Attachment of unique molecular identifiers was made to individual cDNA molecules. TCRdb re-called the 5' RACE reads through MiXCR, storing one row per CDR3 protein. The sample contains roughly 50,000 distinct CDR3 sequences, approximately 8% of which appear only once. This sample was included in a study of early T cells in non-severe SARS-CoV-2 infection. Study at large: Sequencing used unsorted whole-blood bulk RNA, so chains lack pairing. General study points: VDJdb matches were skewed toward anti-spike CD8 T cell responses.

Germline V gene data show CDR1 as MGHRA and CDR2 as YSYEKL. V was trimmed by 0 bases and J by 14 bases, leaving 11 bases between them. The CDR3 covers 13 residues. The chain carries TRBV4-1 and TRBJ1-6, with D possibly TRBD1 on 6 matching bases. The receptor was derived from an adult who was a healthcare worker with PCR-confirmed SARS-CoV-2 infection or an uninfected control (not recorded which). Sequencing was done on a sample of whole blood. DNA of the CDR3: TGCGCCAGCAGCCAAGATGGGGGGGACACCCTCCACTTT. This encodes CASSQDGGDTLHF.